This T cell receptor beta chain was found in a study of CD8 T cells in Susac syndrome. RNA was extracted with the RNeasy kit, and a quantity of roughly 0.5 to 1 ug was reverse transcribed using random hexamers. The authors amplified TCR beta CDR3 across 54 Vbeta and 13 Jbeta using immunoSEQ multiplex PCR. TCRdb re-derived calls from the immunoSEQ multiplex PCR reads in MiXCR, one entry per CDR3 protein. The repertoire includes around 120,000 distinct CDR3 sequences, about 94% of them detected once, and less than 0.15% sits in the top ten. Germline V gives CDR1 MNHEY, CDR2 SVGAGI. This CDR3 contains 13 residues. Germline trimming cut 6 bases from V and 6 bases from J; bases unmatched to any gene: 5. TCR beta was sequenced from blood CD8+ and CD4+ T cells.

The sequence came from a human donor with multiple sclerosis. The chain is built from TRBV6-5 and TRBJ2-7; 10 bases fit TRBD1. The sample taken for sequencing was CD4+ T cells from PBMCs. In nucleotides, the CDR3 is TGTGCCAGCAGCCCCGGGACAGGGGTCGAGCAGTACTTC. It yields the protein CASSPGTGVEQYF.